A selection of T cell receptor beta chains follows, all from one sample in a study of shared clonotypes between healthy human individuals. The data were produced by immunoSEQ multiplex PCR, yet TCRdb's version contains in-frame clones alone and is incomplete. The table has a few million clones, 93% seen once; the top ten hold less than 2%. The material sequenced was naive CD8+ T cells from PBMCs. All receptors derive from a man aged 18 to 29 in good health. Some clones in this sample may be carry-over from other donors' samples. Both conserved end residues are part of each CDR3. D genes are given only for firm matches. Not every row has a clone size; where given, it reads once, few, many or a size class.

V gene	CDR3 length	clone size	J gene	D gene	CDR3 protein	CDR3 DNA
TRBV28	20	NA	TRBJ2-1	TRBD2	CASSLRSSGSWTPIDNEQFF	TGTGCCAGCAGTTTAAGGTCCAGCGGGAGTTGGACCCCTATAGACAATGAGCAGTTCTTC
TRBV6-1	11	NA	TRBJ1-1	TRBD1	CASSETGAAFF	TGTGCCAGCAGTGAGACAGGGGCAGCTTTCTTT
TRBV11-2	14	NA	TRBJ1-4	TRBD1	CASSPTGGGEKLFF	TGTGCCAGCAGCCCGACAGGGGGAGGGGAAAAACTGTTTTTT
TRBV9	15	NA	TRBJ2-6	NA	CASSVESTGANVLTF	TGTGCCAGCAGCGTAGAGAGTACCGGGGCCAACGTCCTGACTTTC
TRBV2	16	NA	TRBJ1-1	TRBD1	CASRGTGGLIETEAFF	TGTGCCAGCAGGGGGACAGGGGGTTTGATTGAGACTGAAGCTTTCTTT
TRBV29-1	14	NA	TRBJ2-4	NA	CSATDYLAKNIQYF	TGCAGCGCTACAGACTACCTAGCCAAAAACATTCAGTACTTC
TRBV14	13	NA	TRBJ2-1	NA	CASSQDRGYEQFF	TGTGCCAGCAGCCAAGATAGGGGTTATGAGCAGTTCTTC
TRBV30	17	once	TRBJ2-5	TRBD2	CAWRQFRGLATQETQYF	TGTGCCTGGAGACAATTCCGGGGACTAGCGACCCAAGAGACCCAGTACTTC
TRBV6-6	14	NA	TRBJ2-2	TRBD1	CASSLDRGHRELFF	TGTGCCAGCAGTCTCGACAGGGGCCACCGGGAGCTGTTTTTT
TRBV21-1	21	NA	TRBJ2-5	NA	CASSSRWGWTSGYGGQETQYF	TGTGCCAGCAGCTCGCGCTGGGGGTGGACTAGCGGGTACGGTGGTCAGGAGACCCAGTACTTC
TRBV10-3	14	NA	TRBJ2-7	TRBD1	CAISESRTGLEQYF	TGTGCCATCAGTGAGTCGAGGACAGGGCTTGAGCAGTACTTC
TRBV4-1	18	NA	TRBJ2-7	TRBD2	CASSQDGTSGKLSYEQYF	TGCGCCAGCAGCCAAGATGGGACTAGCGGGAAGCTCTCCTACGAGCAGTACTTC
TRBV18	16	once	TRBJ1-5	NA	CASSPGGTGINQPQHF	TGTGCCAGCTCACCTGGGGGCACCGGAATCAATCAGCCCCAGCATTTT
TRBV6-5	15	NA	TRBJ2-7	TRBD1	CASSQDRGIPYEQYF	TGTGCCAGCAGCCAAGACAGGGGGATCCCCTACGAGCAGTACTTC
TRBV7-9	16	NA	TRBJ2-5	NA	CASSPRAPAGVETQYF	TGTGCCAGCAGCCCGCGGGCACCTGCCGGGGTGGAGACCCAGTACTTC
TRBV5-1	16	NA	TRBJ2-7	TRBD1	CASSLTGQDRIHEQYF	TGCGCCAGCAGCCTGACCGGCCAGGACAGGATCCACGAGCAGTACTTC
TRBV6-5	14	NA	TRBJ2-7	NA	CASSYVAGSGEQYF	TGTGCCAGCAGTTACGTTGCAGGGTCAGGCGAGCAGTACTTC
TRBV6-5	15	NA	TRBJ2-2	TRBD2	CASSPQLAGTGELFF	TGTGCCAGCAGTCCCCAACTAGCGGGCACCGGGGAGCTGTTTTTT
TRBV27	14	few	TRBJ1-1	TRBD1	CASSLQGLNTEAFF	TGTGCCAGCAGTCTACAGGGGTTAAACACTGAAGCTTTCTTT
TRBV9	17	NA	TRBJ2-1	TRBD2	CASSSAGTSGREPEQFF	TGTGCCAGCAGCTCGGCCGGGACTAGCGGGAGGGAGCCTGAGCAGTTCTTC
TRBV27	15	NA	TRBJ2-5	TRBD1	CASSQGTGSIETQYF	TGTGCCAGCAGTCAAGGGACAGGGTCTATTGAGACCCAGTACTTC
TRBV6-1	14	NA	TRBJ1-1	NA	CASSGPGRTFRAFF	TGTGCCAGCAGCGGCCCTGGACGGACTTTCCGAGCTTTCTTT
TRBV5-1	17	NA	TRBJ2-3	TRBD1	CASSLVPGQGVTDTQYF	TGCGCCAGCAGTTTGGTTCCCGGACAGGGAGTAACAGATACGCAGTATTTT
TRBV11-2	15	NA	TRBJ2-3	TRBD2	CASSWTSGSLDTQYF	TGTGCCAGCAGCTGGACTAGCGGGAGTTTGGATACGCAGTATTTT
TRBV19	17	NA	TRBJ2-1	TRBD2	CASSWTSGRASYNEQFF	TGTGCCAGCTCCTGGACTAGCGGGAGGGCCTCCTACAATGAGCAGTTCTTC
TRBV2	13	NA	TRBJ2-1	TRBD2	CASRTSFLNEQFF	TGTGCCAGCAGGACTAGCTTTCTAAATGAGCAGTTCTTC
TRBV18	14	NA	TRBJ2-7	NA	CASSPGGASYEQYF	TGTGCCAGCTCACCAGGCGGGGCCTCCTACGAGCAGTACTTC
TRBV27	15	NA	TRBJ1-1	NA	CASSPRAGMNTEAFF	TGTGCCAGCAGTCCCAGGGCAGGAATGAACACTGAAGCTTTCTTT
TRBV29-1	14	NA	TRBJ2-1	NA	CSVGTPDSYNEQFF	TGCAGCGTTGGGACTCCGGACTCCTACAATGAGCAGTTCTTC
TRBV29-1	13	NA	TRBJ2-7	NA	CSVGDGLTYEQYF	TGCAGCGTTGGAGACGGATTGACTTACGAGCAGTACTTC
TRBV5-1	15	NA	TRBJ2-1	NA	CASTFFHLAADEQFF	TGCGCCAGCACCTTCTTTCATCTAGCTGCCGATGAGCAGTTCTTC
TRBV6-6	14	NA	TRBJ2-3	NA	CASSSYRVSDTQYF	TGTGCCAGCAGTTCCTACAGGGTATCCGATACGCAGTATTTT
TRBV13	16	NA	TRBJ2-2	NA	CASSSRTVPGAGELFF	TGTGCCAGCAGCTCTAGGACTGTCCCTGGGGCCGGGGAGCTGTTTTTT
TRBV2	19	NA	TRBJ2-3	TRBD2	CASSEASGASGRKTDTQYF	TGTGCCAGCAGTGAAGCTTCTGGGGCTAGCGGGAGGAAAACAGATACGCAGTATTTT
TRBV29-1	12	NA	TRBJ1-2	NA	CSVEGPNYGYTF	TGCAGCGTTGAGGGGCCCAACTATGGCTACACCTTC
TRBV11-2	16	NA	TRBJ2-1	NA	CASSVILRGSVYEQFF	TGTGCCAGCAGCGTTATTCTCCGGGGGTCTGTCTATGAGCAGTTCTTC
TRBV7-2	15	NA	TRBJ1-2	NA	CASSLVPGEVQGYTF	TGTGCCAGCAGCTTGGTCCCAGGGGAAGTGCAGGGCTACACCTTC